This is a list of T cell receptor beta chains from one sample in a study of cytomegalovirus exposure and HLA in healthy donors. Measured with immunoSEQ multiplex PCR; TCRdb has only the in-frame clones, and not every one. The sample shows about 110,000 clones, approximately 80% of them seen only once. Sequenced: PBMCs. These receptors all come from a man between 50 and 59 years old in good health and CMV-seronegative. Each CDR3 is given with its conserved first and last residue. Fields, in order: J gene, D gene, V gene, clone size, CDR3 protein, CDR3 DNA. A D gene is named only where the DNA matches it firmly. Clone size is shown for a subset of rows, as once, few, many or a class of expanded clone.

j_gene: TRBJ1-2; d_gene: .; v_gene: TRBV5-8; abundance: .; CDR3aa: CASSWGVARGYTF; CDR3nt: TGTGCCAGCAGCTGGGGGGTCGCCCGTGGCTACACCTTC
j_gene: TRBJ1-1; d_gene: .; v_gene: TRBV29-1; abundance: .; CDR3aa: CSVRQFSDTEAFF; CDR3nt: TGCAGCGTCAGACAGTTTTCGGACACTGAAGCTTTCTTT
j_gene: TRBJ1-6; d_gene: TRBD1; v_gene: TRBV5-5; abundance: .; CDR3aa: CASSLELRGLGSPLHF; CDR3nt: TGTGCCAGCAGCTTGGAATTGAGGGGGCTGGGTTCACCCCTCCACTTT
j_gene: TRBJ2-3; d_gene: TRBD2; v_gene: TRBV5-4; abundance: .; CDR3aa: CASSLGSGAAGDTQYF; CDR3nt: TGTGCCAGCAGTCTGGGAAGCGGGGCGGCGGGAGATACGCAGTATTTT
j_gene: TRBJ1-2; d_gene: .; v_gene: TRBV30; abundance: .; CDR3aa: CAWSFGHQLYGYTF; CDR3nt: TGTGCCTGGAGTTTTGGACACCAGCTCTATGGCTACACCTTC
j_gene: TRBJ1-1; d_gene: TRBD1; v_gene: TRBV14; abundance: .; CDR3aa: CASRRTGPRNTEAFF; CDR3nt: TGTGCCAGCAGGAGGACAGGTCCTAGGAACACTGAAGCTTTCTTT
j_gene: TRBJ2-1; d_gene: TRBD1; v_gene: TRBV10-3; abundance: few; CDR3aa: CAISERPTGGAGGDEQFF; CDR3nt: TGTGCCATCAGTGAAAGACCGACAGGGGGCGCGGGTGGGGATGAGCAGTTCTTC
j_gene: TRBJ2-3; d_gene: .; v_gene: TRBV9; abundance: .; CDR3aa: CASSSRWGGADTQYF; CDR3nt: TGTGCCAGCAGCTCACGATGGGGCGGCGCAGATACGCAGTATTTT
j_gene: TRBJ1-1; d_gene: TRBD1; v_gene: TRBV7-3; abundance: once; CDR3aa: CASSLTGVQGDTEAFF; CDR3nt: TGTGCCAGCAGCTTAACGGGGGTACAGGGGGACACTGAAGCTTTCTTT
j_gene: TRBJ1-1; d_gene: .; v_gene: TRBV7-9; abundance: .; CDR3aa: CDSSLSTGFQNTEAFF; CDR3nt: TGTGACAGCAGCTTGAGTACCGGGTTCCAGAACACTGAAGCTTTCTTT
j_gene: TRBJ1-3; d_gene: TRBD1; v_gene: TRBV19; abundance: .; CDR3aa: CASSIVFNRGRNTIYF; CDR3nt: TGTGCCAGTAGTATTGTTTTTAACAGGGGACGAAACACCATATATTTT
j_gene: TRBJ1-2; d_gene: TRBD1; v_gene: TRBV6-5; abundance: .; CDR3aa: CASSSPGQRNYGYTF; CDR3nt: TGTGCCAGCAGTTCCCCGGGACAGCGCAACTATGGCTACACCTTC
j_gene: TRBJ2-6; d_gene: .; v_gene: TRBV27; abundance: .; CDR3aa: CASRLTGVSSGANVLTF; CDR3nt: TGTGCCAGCAGACTGACAGGAGTTAGCTCTGGGGCCAACGTCCTGACTTTC
j_gene: TRBJ1-1; d_gene: .; v_gene: TRBV2; abundance: .; CDR3aa: CASSASSGEIIQAFF; CDR3nt: TGTGCCAGCAGTGCTTCCTCAGGGGAGATTATTCAAGCTTTCTTT
j_gene: TRBJ1-1; d_gene: .; v_gene: TRBV5-6; abundance: few; CDR3aa: CASSLGQAHRGAFF; CDR3nt: TGTGCCAGCAGCTTGGGACAGGCCCACCGGGGAGCTTTCTTT
j_gene: TRBJ2-3; d_gene: .; v_gene: TRBV29-1; abundance: .; CDR3aa: CSVRRGRGADTQYF; CDR3nt: TGCAGCGTTCGGAGGGGGCGAGGTGCAGATACGCAGTATTTT
j_gene: TRBJ1-1; d_gene: .; v_gene: TRBV12-5; abundance: .; CDR3aa: CASGLRLTEAFF; CDR3nt: TGTGCTAGTGGTTTGCGCCTAACTGAAGCTTTCTTT
j_gene: TRBJ2-3; d_gene: TRBD2; v_gene: TRBV7-2; abundance: .; CDR3aa: CASSLRVGGGRADTQYF; CDR3nt: TGTGCCAGCAGCTTACGGGTAGGCGGGGGGCGAGCAGATACGCAGTATTTT
j_gene: TRBJ2-2; d_gene: .; v_gene: TRBV18; abundance: .; CDR3aa: CASSPIPGELFF; CDR3nt: TGTGCCAGCTCACCCATCCCCGGGGAGCTGTTTTTT
j_gene: TRBJ2-7; d_gene: .; v_gene: TRBV29-1; abundance: few; CDR3aa: CSVEVRDYEQYF; CDR3nt: TGCAGCGTTGAGGTCAGGGACTACGAGCAGTACTTC
j_gene: TRBJ2-7; d_gene: TRBD1; v_gene: TRBV27; abundance: .; CDR3aa: CASSFLGTGDHLYEQYF; CDR3nt: TGTGCCAGCAGTTTCCTTGGGACAGGGGATCACCTATACGAGCAGTACTTC
j_gene: TRBJ1-2; d_gene: .; v_gene: TRBV6-1; abundance: few; CDR3aa: CASSEGGAYYGYTF; CDR3nt: TGTGCCAGCAGTGAGGGGGGGGCCTATTATGGCTACACCTTC
j_gene: TRBJ2-5; d_gene: .; v_gene: TRBV11-2; abundance: once; CDR3aa: CASSLLRTGETQYF; CDR3nt: TGTGCCAGCAGCTTACTGAGGACTGGGGAGACCCAGTACTTC
j_gene: TRBJ2-3; d_gene: TRBD1; v_gene: TRBV6-5; abundance: few; CDR3aa: CASSESQGATQYF; CDR3nt: TGTGCCAGCAGTGAATCCCAGGGGGCTACGCAGTATTTT
j_gene: TRBJ2-7; d_gene: TRBD1; v_gene: TRBV12-5; abundance: .; CDR3aa: CASGLVLGQGVFEQYF; CDR3nt: TGTGCTAGTGGTTTGGTACTGGGACAGGGGGTGTTCGAGCAGTACTTC
j_gene: TRBJ1-6; d_gene: .; v_gene: TRBV7-9; abundance: .; CDR3aa: CASSRGPSDNSPLHF; CDR3nt: TGTGCCAGCAGCCGCGGGCCAAGCGATAATTCACCCCTCCACTTT
j_gene: TRBJ2-1; d_gene: .; v_gene: TRBV6-1; abundance: .; CDR3aa: CASSPGDIQGNEQFF; CDR3nt: TGTGCCAGCAGTCCCGGGGACATTCAAGGAAATGAGCAGTTCTTC
j_gene: TRBJ2-2; d_gene: .; v_gene: TRBV18; abundance: .; CDR3aa: CASSPTGTSTGELFF; CDR3nt: TGTGCCAGCTCACCAACCGGGACATCCACCGGGGAGCTGTTTTTT
j_gene: TRBJ1-4; d_gene: TRBD1; v_gene: TRBV4-3; abundance: .; CDR3aa: CASSRDGTGKLFF; CDR3nt: TGCGCCAGCAGTCGGGATGGGACAGGCAAACTGTTTTTT
j_gene: TRBJ1-1; d_gene: .; v_gene: TRBV9; abundance: .; CDR3aa: CASSVEGQNTEAFF; CDR3nt: TGTGCCAGCAGCGTAGAAGGACAGAACACTGAAGCTTTCTTT
j_gene: TRBJ1-4; d_gene: .; v_gene: TRBV7-9; abundance: .; CDR3aa: CASSSGRGGLEKLFF; CDR3nt: TGTGCCAGCAGCTCGGGACGGGGGGGGTTAGAAAAACTGTTTTTT
j_gene: TRBJ2-7; d_gene: TRBD2; v_gene: TRBV11-2; abundance: .; CDR3aa: CASSLDRLAGTYEQYF; CDR3nt: TGTGCCAGCAGCTTAGATCGGTTAGCGGGGACCTACGAGCAGTACTTC
j_gene: TRBJ2-3; d_gene: .; v_gene: TRBV18; abundance: .; CDR3aa: CASSPPTATDTQYF; CDR3nt: TGTGCCAGCTCACCACCGACAGCCACAGATACGCAGTATTTT
j_gene: TRBJ2-3; d_gene: TRBD2; v_gene: TRBV10-2; abundance: few; CDR3aa: CAIHNDELGGNTQYF; CDR3nt: TGCGCCATACACAACGATGAGTTGGGGGGGAATACGCAGTATTTT
j_gene: TRBJ1-5; d_gene: TRBD1; v_gene: TRBV19; abundance: .; CDR3aa: CASSIGGQGQYSNQPQHF; CDR3nt: TGTGCCAGTAGTATTGGGGGACAGGGACAATATAGCAATCAGCCCCAGCATTTT